The sequence of this T cell receptor (beta chain) was determined in a study of blood T cell repertoires in COVID-19. Study at large: Researchers got acute and convalescent COVID-19 samples from the United States, Italy and Spain. Sources were T cells, B-cell-depleted T cells, or PBMCs; the material itself was cDNA or gDNA.

In the source study's methods: How many nucleated cells were present was estimated from reference gene primer amplification. This table comes from immunoSEQ multiplex PCR, and its TCRdb copy is limited to in-frame clones, with some not included. The V and J calls and clone size were taken over from that table, and D and trimming were inferred from the DNA. The sample has over 12,000 clones; approximately 86% are singletons. This CDR3 has 13 amino acids. From germline, CDR1 is SQVTM and CDR2 ANQGSEA. V lost 1 base to trimming and J lost 1 base, with 7 bases between them. J is TRBJ1-1 and V is TRBV29-1; no clear D. This receptor was taken from a human donor in a cohort sampled during active COVID-19. Sequenced sample: peripheral blood. CDR3 in DNA: TGCAGCGTTGAAGGAGACACGAACACTGAAGCTTTCTTT. It yields the protein CSVEGDTNTEAFF.